This TCR beta chain originates from a study of CD8 T cells in ankylosing spondylitis. Quantitative 5'-RACE with molecular barcodes produced the TCR beta libraries. TCRdb re-derived calls from the 5' RACE reads in MiXCR, one entry per CDR3 protein. This repertoire shows roughly 150,000 distinct CDR3 sequences, about a third found once; its top ten account for approximately 5.9%. The germline CDR1 and CDR2 sequences are SGHTA and FQGNSA. The V segment lost 1 base and the J segment 1 base; nucleotides outside the gene matches: 7. This CDR3 has 17 residues. The receptor was derived from a male donor with ankylosing spondylitis. The chain is built from TRBV7-2 and TRBJ2-3, with TRBD2 identical over 8 bases. The sequencing sample was made of synovial fluid, either unsorted or a sorted T cell fraction (not recorded which). In DNA, the CDR3 is TGTGCCAGCAGCTTAGGGGCGGGGGGACCACGCACAGATACGCAGTATTTT. This translates into CASSLGAGGPRTDTQYF.